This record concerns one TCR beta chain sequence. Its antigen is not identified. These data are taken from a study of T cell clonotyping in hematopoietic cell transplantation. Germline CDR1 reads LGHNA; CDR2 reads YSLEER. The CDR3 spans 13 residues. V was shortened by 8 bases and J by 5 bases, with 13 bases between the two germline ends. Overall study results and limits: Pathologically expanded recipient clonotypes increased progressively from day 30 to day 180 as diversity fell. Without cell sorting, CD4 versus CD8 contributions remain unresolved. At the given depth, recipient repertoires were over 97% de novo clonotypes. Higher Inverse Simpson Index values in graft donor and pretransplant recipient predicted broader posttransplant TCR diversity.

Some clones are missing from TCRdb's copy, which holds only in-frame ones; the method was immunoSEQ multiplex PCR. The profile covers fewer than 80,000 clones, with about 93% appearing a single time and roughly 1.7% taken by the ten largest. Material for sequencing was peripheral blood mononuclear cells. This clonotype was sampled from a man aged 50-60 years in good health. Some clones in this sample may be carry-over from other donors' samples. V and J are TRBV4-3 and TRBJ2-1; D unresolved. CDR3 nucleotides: TGCGCCAGCGGCCGAATGAGCGACAATGAGCAGTTCTTC. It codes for CASGRMSDNEQFF.